The TCR beta chain under discussion was sequenced for a study of blood T cell repertoires in COVID-19. Overall study: Samples taken during acute and convalescent COVID-19 were collected in the United States, Italy and Spain.

Sequencing was performed with immunoSEQ multiplex PCR; in TCRdb, only in-frame clones are kept and a portion is missing. The data show around 100,000 clones, 75% to 90% seen once. Trimming shortened V by 8 bases and J by 4 bases, and 11 bases separated the two germline ends. The CDR3 totals 12 residues. Germline CDR1 MDHEN, CDR2 SYDVKM. V gene TRBV28 combines with J gene TRBJ1-2; D not certain. Sequences were obtained from peripheral blood. The receptor's source is a woman older than 75 with acute or convalescent COVID-19. The CDR3 sequence: CASGSGIYGYTF. The CDR3, as DNA: TGTGCCAGCGGGTCGGGGATCTATGGCTACACCTTC.